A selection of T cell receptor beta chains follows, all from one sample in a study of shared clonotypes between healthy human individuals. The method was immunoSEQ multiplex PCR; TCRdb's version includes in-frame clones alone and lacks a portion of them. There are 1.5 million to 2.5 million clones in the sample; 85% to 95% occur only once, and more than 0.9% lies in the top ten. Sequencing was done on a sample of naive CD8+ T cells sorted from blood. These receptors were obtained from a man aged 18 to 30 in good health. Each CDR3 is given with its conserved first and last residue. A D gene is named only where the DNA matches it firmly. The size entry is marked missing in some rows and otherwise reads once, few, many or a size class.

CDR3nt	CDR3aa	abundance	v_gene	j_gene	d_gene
TGTGCCAGCAGTTTAAGAAGCACTTTCTACGAGCAGTACTTC	CASSLRSTFYEQYF	.	TRBV27	TRBJ2-7	.
TGCGCCAGCAGCCAAGAAATATCGGGACCCCATACCCCTGAAGCTTTCTTT	CASSQEISGPHTPEAFF	.	TRBV4-1	TRBJ1-1	.
TGTGCCAGCAGCCAATCGGAGGAGGTAGGGCACGAGCAGTACTTC	CASSQSEEVGHEQYF	.	TRBV16	TRBJ2-7	.
TGTGCCAGCAGTTACTCATCAGGGTACTCCTACAATGAGCAGTTCTTC	CASSYSSGYSYNEQFF	.	TRBV6-5	TRBJ2-1	.
TGTGCCAGCGCTTCTAGCGCCCGCTACGAGCAGTACTTC	CASASSARYEQYF	once	TRBV7-9	TRBJ2-7	.
TGTGCCAGCTTCCCAGGGGGCCTGGATGAAGCTTTCTTT	CASFPGGLDEAFF	.	TRBV6-5	TRBJ1-1	TRBD1
TGTGCCAGCAGCCCTACTAGCGGGGGGGCCGATGAGCAGTTCTTC	CASSPTSGGADEQFF	.	TRBV13	TRBJ2-1	TRBD2
TGTGCCAGCAGCCCGGGGGGACAGGGGGCATTTCGCCAGCCCCAGCATTTT	CASSPGGQGAFRQPQHF	.	TRBV7-8	TRBJ1-5	TRBD1
TGTGCCAGTAGTCTTGGGGGCGGAAGACAAGAGACCCAGTACTTC	CASSLGGGRQETQYF	.	TRBV19	TRBJ2-5	.
TGTGCCAGCAGCTTGCAAGACAATGAGCAGTTCTTC	CASSLQDNEQFF	.	TRBV11-3	TRBJ2-1	.
TGCGCCAGCAGCCGAGGGACTAGCGGACAAGAGACCCAGTACTTC	CASSRGTSGQETQYF	few	TRBV4-3	TRBJ2-5	TRBD2
TGTGCCAGCAGCCCCCGGGACTTGATTGCCCCTAGCACAGATACGCAGTATTTT	CASSPRDLIAPSTDTQYF	.	TRBV9	TRBJ2-3	.
TGTGCCATCAGTGATCACGAGCGGGGGAGTTCTATTCTCGATACGCAGTATTTT	CAISDHERGSSILDTQYF	.	TRBV10-3	TRBJ2-3	TRBD2
TGTGCCAGCAGTTTGGGGGCTGGGGCCAACGTCCTGACTTTC	CASSLGAGANVLTF	once	TRBV27	TRBJ2-6	.
TGTGCCAGCAGCCGTGGGGACAGGGTGTCCGAGCAGTACTTC	CASSRGDRVSEQYF	.	TRBV7-2	TRBJ2-7	TRBD1
TGTGCCAGCAGCCCCGGGAGCAACACTGAAGCTTTCTTT	CASSPGSNTEAFF	.	TRBV11-2	TRBJ1-1	.
TGTGCCAGCAGCGCGAGGGTTAGCTATGGCTACACCTTC	CASSARVSYGYTF	.	TRBV9	TRBJ1-2	.
TGTGCCAGCAGCTTTGGGGATAGTAATTCACCCCTCCACTTT	CASSFGDSNSPLHF	few	TRBV13	TRBJ1-6	.
TGTGCCAGCAGCTTAGGGGGGGAGACCTACGAGCAGTACTTC	CASSLGGETYEQYF	.	TRBV11-2	TRBJ2-7	.
TGTGCCAGCAGCTGGACGGGACAGGGTTACGAGCAGTACTTC	CASSWTGQGYEQYF	.	TRBV11-2	TRBJ2-7	TRBD1
TGTGCCAGCAGCTTGGACAGGGGATACGAGCAGTACTTC	CASSLDRGYEQYF	.	TRBV7-9	TRBJ2-7	TRBD1
TGTGCCAGCAGTGAAGACGGACTAGCGGGTGAATCAGCCAAAAACATTCAGTACTTC	CASSEDGLAGESAKNIQYF	.	TRBV6-1	TRBJ2-4	TRBD2
TGTGCCAGCAGTGCCGGGACAGAGGTGTATCAGCCCCAGCATTTT	CASSAGTEVYQPQHF	.	TRBV27	TRBJ1-5	TRBD1
TGTGCCAGCTCACCACTCCTCGGAGACTACAATGAGCAGTTCTTC	CASSPLLGDYNEQFF	.	TRBV18	TRBJ2-1	.
TGTGCCAGCAGCTTGGGTACTAGCGGGAGTAGCACAGATACGCAGTATTTT	CASSLGTSGSSTDTQYF	.	TRBV5-6	TRBJ2-3	TRBD2